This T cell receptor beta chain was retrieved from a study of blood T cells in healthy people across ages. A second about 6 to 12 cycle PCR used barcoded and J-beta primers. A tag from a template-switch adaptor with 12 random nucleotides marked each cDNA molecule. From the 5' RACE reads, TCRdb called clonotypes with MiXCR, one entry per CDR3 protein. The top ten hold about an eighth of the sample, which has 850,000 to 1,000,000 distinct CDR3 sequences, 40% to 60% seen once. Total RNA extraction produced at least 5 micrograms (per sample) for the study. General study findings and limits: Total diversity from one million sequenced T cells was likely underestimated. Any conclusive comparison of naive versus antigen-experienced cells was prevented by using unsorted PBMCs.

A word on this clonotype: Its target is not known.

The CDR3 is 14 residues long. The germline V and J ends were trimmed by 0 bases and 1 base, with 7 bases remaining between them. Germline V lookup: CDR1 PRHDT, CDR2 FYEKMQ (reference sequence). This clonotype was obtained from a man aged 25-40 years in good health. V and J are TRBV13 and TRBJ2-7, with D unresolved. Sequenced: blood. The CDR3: CASSLGMESYEQYF. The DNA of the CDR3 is TGTGCCAGCAGCTTAGGTATGGAGTCCTACGAGCAGTACTTC.